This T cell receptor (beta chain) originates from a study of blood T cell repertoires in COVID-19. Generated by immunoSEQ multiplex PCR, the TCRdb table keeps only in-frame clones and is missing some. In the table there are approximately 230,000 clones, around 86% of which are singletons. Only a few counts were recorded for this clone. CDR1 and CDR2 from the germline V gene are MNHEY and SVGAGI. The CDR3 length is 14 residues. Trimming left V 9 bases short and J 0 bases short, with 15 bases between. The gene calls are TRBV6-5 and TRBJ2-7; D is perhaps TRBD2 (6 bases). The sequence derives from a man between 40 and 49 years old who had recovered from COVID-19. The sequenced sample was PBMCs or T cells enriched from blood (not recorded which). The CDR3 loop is CASDVEGFSYEQYF. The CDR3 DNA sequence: TGTGCCAGTGACGTGGAGGGATTCTCCTACGAGCAGTACTTC.